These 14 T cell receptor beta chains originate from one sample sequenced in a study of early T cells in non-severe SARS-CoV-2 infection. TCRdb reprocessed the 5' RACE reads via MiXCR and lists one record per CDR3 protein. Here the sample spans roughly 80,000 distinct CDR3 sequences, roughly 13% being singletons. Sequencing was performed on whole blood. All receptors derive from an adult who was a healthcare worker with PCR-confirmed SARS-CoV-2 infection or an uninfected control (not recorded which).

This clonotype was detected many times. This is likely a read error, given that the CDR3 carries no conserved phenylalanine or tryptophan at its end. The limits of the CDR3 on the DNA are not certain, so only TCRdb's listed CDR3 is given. CDR3 in amino acids: CASSVADLRL. V gene TRBV2 combines with J gene TRBJ2-7. Germline assignment: CDR1 SNHLY and CDR2 FYNNEI. Ends included, the CDR3 has 10 residues.

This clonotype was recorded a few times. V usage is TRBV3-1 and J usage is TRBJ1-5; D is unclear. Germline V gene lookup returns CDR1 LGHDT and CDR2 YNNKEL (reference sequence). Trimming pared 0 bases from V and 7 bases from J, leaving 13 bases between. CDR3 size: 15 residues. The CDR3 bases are TGTGCCAGCAGCCAAGACTCGCTTTCTGGGCAGCCCCAGCATTTT. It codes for CASSQDSLSGQPQHF.

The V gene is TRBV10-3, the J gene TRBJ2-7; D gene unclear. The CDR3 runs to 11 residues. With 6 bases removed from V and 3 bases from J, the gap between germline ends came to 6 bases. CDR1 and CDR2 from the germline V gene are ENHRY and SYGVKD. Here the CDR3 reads CAIRQDYEQYF. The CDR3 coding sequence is TGTGCCATCAGGCAGGACTACGAGCAGTACTTC.

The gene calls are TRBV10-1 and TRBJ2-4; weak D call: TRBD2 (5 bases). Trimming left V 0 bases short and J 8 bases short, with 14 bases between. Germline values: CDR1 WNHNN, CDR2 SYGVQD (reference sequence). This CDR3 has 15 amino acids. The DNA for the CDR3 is TGCGCCAGCAGTGAGTCGGGTATCGAGGAGGACATTCAGTACTTC. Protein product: CASSESGIEEDIQYF.

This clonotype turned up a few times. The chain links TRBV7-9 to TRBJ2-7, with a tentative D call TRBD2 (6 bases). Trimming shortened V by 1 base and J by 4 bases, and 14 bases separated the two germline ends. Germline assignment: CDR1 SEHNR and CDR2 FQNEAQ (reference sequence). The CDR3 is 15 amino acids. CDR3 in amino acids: CASSLVSGARYEQYF. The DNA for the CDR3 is TGTGCCAGCAGCTTAGTGTCGGGAGCACGGTACGAGCAGTACTTC.

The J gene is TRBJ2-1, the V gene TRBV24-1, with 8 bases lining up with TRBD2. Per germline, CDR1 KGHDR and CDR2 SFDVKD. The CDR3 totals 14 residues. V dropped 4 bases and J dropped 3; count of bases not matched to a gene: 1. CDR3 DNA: TGTGCCACCAGTGAGGCGGGGGGCTACAATGAGCAGTTCTTC. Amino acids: CATSEAGGYNEQFF.

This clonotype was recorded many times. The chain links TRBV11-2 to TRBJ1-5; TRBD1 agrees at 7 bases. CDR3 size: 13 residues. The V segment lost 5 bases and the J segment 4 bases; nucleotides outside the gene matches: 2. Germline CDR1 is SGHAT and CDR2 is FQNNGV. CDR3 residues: CASSMDRNQPQHF. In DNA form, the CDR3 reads TGTGCCAGCAGCATGGACAGGAATCAGCCCCAGCATTTT.

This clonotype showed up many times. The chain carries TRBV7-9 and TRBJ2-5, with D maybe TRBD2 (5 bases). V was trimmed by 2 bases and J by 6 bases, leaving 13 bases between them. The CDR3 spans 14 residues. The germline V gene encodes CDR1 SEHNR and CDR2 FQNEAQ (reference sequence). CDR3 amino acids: CASSLPDWRQTQYF. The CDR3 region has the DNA TGTGCCAGCAGCTTACCGGACTGGAGACAGACCCAGTACTTC.

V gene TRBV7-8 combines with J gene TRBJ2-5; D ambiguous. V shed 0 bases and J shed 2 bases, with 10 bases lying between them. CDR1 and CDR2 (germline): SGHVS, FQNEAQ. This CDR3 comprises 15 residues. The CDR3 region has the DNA TGTGCCAGCAGCTTAGCGGGTACAGCTCAAGAGACCCAGTACTTC. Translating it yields CASSLAGTAQETQYF.

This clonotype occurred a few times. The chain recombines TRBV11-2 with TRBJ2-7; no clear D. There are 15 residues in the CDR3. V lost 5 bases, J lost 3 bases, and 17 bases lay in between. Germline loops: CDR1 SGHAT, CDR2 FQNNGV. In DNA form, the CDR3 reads TGTGCCAGCAGCCCCCCGTCCCCATACGACTACGAGCAGTACTTC. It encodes CASSPPSPYDYEQYF.

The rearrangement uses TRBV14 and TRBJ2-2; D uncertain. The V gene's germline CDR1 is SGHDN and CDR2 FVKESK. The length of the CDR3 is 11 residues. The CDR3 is CGFLSTGELFF. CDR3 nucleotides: TGTGGATTTCTGAGCACCGGGGAGCTGTTTTTT.

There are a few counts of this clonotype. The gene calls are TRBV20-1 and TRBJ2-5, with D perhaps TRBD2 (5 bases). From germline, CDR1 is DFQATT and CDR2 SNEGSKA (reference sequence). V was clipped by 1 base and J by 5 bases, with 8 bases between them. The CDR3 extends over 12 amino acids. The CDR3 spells CSARVRGETQYF. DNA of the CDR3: TGCAGTGCTAGAGTTAGAGGGGAGACCCAGTACTTC.

The CDR3 bases are TGTGCCAGCAGGCCCCCGGACCTTACCTTAAGGACCCAGTACTTC. Its protein product is CASRPPDLTLRTQYF. The rearrangement joins TRBV7-9 to TRBJ2-5; D not resolved. From germline, CDR1 is SEHNR and CDR2 FQNEAQ (reference sequence). V gave up 6 bases and J gave up 7 bases, with 21 bases separating them. This CDR3 is built from 15 residues.

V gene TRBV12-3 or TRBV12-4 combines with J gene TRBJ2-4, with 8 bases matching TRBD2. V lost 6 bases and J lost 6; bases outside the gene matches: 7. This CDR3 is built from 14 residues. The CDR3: CASRGGREGNIQYF. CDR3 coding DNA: TGTGCCAGCAGAGGCGGACGGGAGGGAAACATTCAGTACTTC.